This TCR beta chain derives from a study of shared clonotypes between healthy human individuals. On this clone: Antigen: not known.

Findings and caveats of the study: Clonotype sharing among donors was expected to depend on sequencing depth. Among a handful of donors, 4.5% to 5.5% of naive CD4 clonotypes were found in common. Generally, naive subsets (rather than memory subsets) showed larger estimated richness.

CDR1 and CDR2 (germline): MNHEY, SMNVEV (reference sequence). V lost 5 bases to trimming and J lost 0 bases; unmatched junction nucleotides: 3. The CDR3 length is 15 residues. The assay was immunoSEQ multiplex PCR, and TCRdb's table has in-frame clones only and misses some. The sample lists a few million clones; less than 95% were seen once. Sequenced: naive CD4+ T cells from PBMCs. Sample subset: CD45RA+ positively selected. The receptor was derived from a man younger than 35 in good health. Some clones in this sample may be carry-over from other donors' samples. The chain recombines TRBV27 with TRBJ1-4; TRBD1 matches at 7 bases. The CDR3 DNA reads TGTGCCAGCAGTAACAGGGGTGCAACTAATGAAAAACTGTTTTTT. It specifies CASSNRGATNEKLFF.